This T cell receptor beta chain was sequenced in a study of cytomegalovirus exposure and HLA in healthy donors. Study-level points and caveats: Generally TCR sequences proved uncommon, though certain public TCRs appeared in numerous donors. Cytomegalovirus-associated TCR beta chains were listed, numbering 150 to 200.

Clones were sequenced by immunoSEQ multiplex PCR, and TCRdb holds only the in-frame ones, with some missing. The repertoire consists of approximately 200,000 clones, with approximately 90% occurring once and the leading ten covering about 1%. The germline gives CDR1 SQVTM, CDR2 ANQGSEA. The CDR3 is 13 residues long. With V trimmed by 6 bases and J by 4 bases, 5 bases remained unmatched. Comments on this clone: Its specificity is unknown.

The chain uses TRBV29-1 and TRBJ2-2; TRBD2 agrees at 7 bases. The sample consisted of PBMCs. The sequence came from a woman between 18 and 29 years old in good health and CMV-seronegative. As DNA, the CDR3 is TGCAGCGTGGAGACTAGCCCCACCGGGGAGCTGTTTTTT. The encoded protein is CSVETSPTGELFF.